A single sample gave rise to the 2 T cell receptor beta chains below, sequenced in a study of cytomegalovirus exposure and HLA in healthy donors. This PCR relied on a set of 60 Vbeta primers and 13 Jbeta primers. Here immunoSEQ multiplex PCR was the method, and the copy in TCRdb shows in-frame clones only, minus some. The repertoire has 170,000 or so clones, around 84% of them found once; the top ten carry about 6.8%. Sequencing was carried out using PBMCs. Source of these receptors: a man aged 45-65 years in good health and CMV-seropositive.

The J gene is TRBJ1-1, the V gene TRBV19; D is unresolved. V lost 4 bases to trimming and J lost 0 bases, with 6 bases between them. Per the germline V gene, CDR1 is LNHDA and CDR2 is SQIVND (reference sequence). The CDR3 extends over 13 amino acids. CDR3 sequence (DNA): TGTGCCAGTAGTAAACAAATGAACACTGAAGCTTTCTTT. It yields the protein CASSKQMNTEAFF.

The chain uses TRBV18 and TRBJ1-1; the match to TRBD1 covers 8 bases. This CDR3 has 13 residues. Germline V gene sequence: CDR1 KGHSH, CDR2 LQKENI. V lost 5 bases, J lost 5 bases, and 4 bases stayed unmatched. CDR3 protein: CASSGQGGTEAFF. In DNA, the CDR3 is TGTGCCAGCTCAGGACAGGGAGGAACTGAAGCTTTCTTT.